Listed below are T cell receptor beta chains from one sample, sequenced in a study of blood T cell dynamics during melanoma immunotherapy. The table came from immunoSEQ multiplex PCR; TCRdb's copy has only in-frame clones and leaves some out. The sample records over 10,000 clones, around 90% being singletons. The starting material was effector memory CD8+ T cells from blood, obtained from a patient treated with checkpoint blockade. These receptors originate from a human donor with melanoma. CDR3s include the opening cysteine and the closing phenylalanine or tryptophan. The D gene is left open where the match is weak. Size tells how often a clone was seen (once, few, many) or the class of an expanded clone, and some rows leave it out.

clone size: once; V gene: TRBV4-1; J gene: TRBJ2-3; D gene: -; CDR3 protein: CASSQGQTSTDTQYF; CDR3 DNA: TGCGCCAGCAGCCAAGGACAAACTAGCACAGATACGCAGTATTTT
clone size: -; V gene: TRBV2; J gene: TRBJ2-1; D gene: -; CDR3 protein: CASSAFRSGAYNEQFF; CDR3 DNA: TGTGCCAGCAGTGCTTTTCGAAGCGGAGCCTACAATGAGCAGTTCTTC
clone size: few; V gene: TRBV7-9; J gene: TRBJ2-7; D gene: TRBD2; CDR3 protein: CASSLASGRSYEQYF; CDR3 DNA: TGTGCCAGCAGCTTAGCTAGCGGGAGGTCCTACGAGCAGTACTTC
clone size: -; V gene: TRBV7-8; J gene: TRBJ1-5; D gene: TRBD1; CDR3 protein: CASSWLETGVGNQPQHF; CDR3 DNA: TGTGCCAGCAGTTGGTTGGAGACAGGGGTTGGCAATCAGCCCCAGCATTTT
clone size: -; V gene: TRBV5-4; J gene: TRBJ2-3; D gene: TRBD2; CDR3 protein: CASSLEPSTSGRLDTQYF; CDR3 DNA: TGTGCCAGCAGCTTGGAGCCTTCGACTAGCGGGAGGTTAGATACGCAGTATTTT
clone size: -; V gene: TRBV11-2; J gene: TRBJ2-1; D gene: -; CDR3 protein: CASSFKQDSYNEQFF; CDR3 DNA: TGTGCCAGCAGCTTTAAACAGGATTCCTACAATGAGCAGTTCTTC
clone size: -; V gene: TRBV25-1; J gene: TRBJ2-1; D gene: -; CDR3 protein: CASSDSSSVSYNEQFF; CDR3 DNA: TGTGCCAGCAGTGATAGTTCTAGCGTCTCCTACAATGAGCAGTTCTTC
clone size: -; V gene: TRBV15; J gene: TRBJ1-3; D gene: TRBD1; CDR3 protein: CATSNKDRVFGNTIYF; CDR3 DNA: TGTGCCACCAGCAACAAGGACAGGGTCTTTGGAAACACCATATATTTT
clone size: -; V gene: TRBV10-2; J gene: TRBJ1-6; D gene: -; CDR3 protein: CASTEGGLGDNSPLHF; CDR3 DNA: TGCGCCAGCACCGAGGGAGGACTGGGGGATAATTCACCCCTCCACTTT
clone size: few; V gene: TRBV19; J gene: TRBJ1-2; D gene: -; CDR3 protein: CASSFGAPNYGYTF; CDR3 DNA: TGTGCCAGTAGTTTCGGGGCCCCTAACTATGGCTACACCTTC
clone size: -; V gene: TRBV10-3; J gene: TRBJ1-5; D gene: -; CDR3 protein: CAISESPGDQPQHF; CDR3 DNA: TGTGCCATCAGTGAGTCACCAGGGGATCAGCCCCAGCATTTT
clone size: -; V gene: TRBV9; J gene: TRBJ2-7; D gene: -; CDR3 protein: CASSAATGEQYF; CDR3 DNA: TGTGCCAGCAGCGCCGCCACGGGAGAGCAGTACTTC
clone size: -; V gene: TRBV7-8; J gene: TRBJ2-2; D gene: -; CDR3 protein: CASSFRLNTGELFF; CDR3 DNA: TGTGCCAGCAGCTTCCGACTCAACACCGGGGAGCTGTTTTTT
clone size: -; V gene: TRBV4-3; J gene: TRBJ2-5; D gene: TRBD2; CDR3 protein: CASSQEVTGGHETQYF; CDR3 DNA: TGCGCCAGCAGCCAAGAAGTAACGGGAGGGCATGAGACCCAGTACTTC
clone size: -; V gene: TRBV4-1; J gene: TRBJ2-7; D gene: TRBD1; CDR3 protein: CASSQFLGTGYEQYF; CDR3 DNA: TGCGCCAGCAGCCAATTCCTCGGGACAGGCTACGAGCAGTACTTC
clone size: -; V gene: TRBV9; J gene: TRBJ2-3; D gene: TRBD2; CDR3 protein: CASSAGLADTDTQYF; CDR3 DNA: TGTGCCAGCAGCGCTGGACTAGCGGACACAGATACGCAGTATTTT
clone size: -; V gene: TRBV19; J gene: TRBJ2-2; D gene: -; CDR3 protein: CASLQGSNTGELFF; CDR3 DNA: TGTGCCAGTTTACAGGGTTCGAACACCGGGGAGCTGTTTTTT
clone size: -; V gene: TRBV25-1; J gene: TRBJ2-3; D gene: TRBD1; CDR3 protein: CASSDAPGQGRDTQYF; CDR3 DNA: TGTGCCAGCAGTGACGCTCCGGGACAGGGGAGAGATACGCAGTATTTT
clone size: -; V gene: TRBV4-1; J gene: TRBJ2-7; D gene: -; CDR3 protein: CASSQVQSSYEQYF; CDR3 DNA: TGCGCCAGCAGCCAAGTACAGAGCTCCTACGAGCAGTACTTC
clone size: -; V gene: TRBV27; J gene: TRBJ2-1; D gene: -; CDR3 protein: CASSLGGAGYNEQFF; CDR3 DNA: TGTGCCAGCAGTTTAGGGGGGGCGGGATACAATGAGCAGTTCTTC
clone size: once; V gene: TRBV19; J gene: TRBJ2-7; D gene: -; CDR3 protein: CASSIGTGFYEQYF; CDR3 DNA: TGTGCCAGTAGTATAGGGACGGGATTCTACGAGCAGTACTTC